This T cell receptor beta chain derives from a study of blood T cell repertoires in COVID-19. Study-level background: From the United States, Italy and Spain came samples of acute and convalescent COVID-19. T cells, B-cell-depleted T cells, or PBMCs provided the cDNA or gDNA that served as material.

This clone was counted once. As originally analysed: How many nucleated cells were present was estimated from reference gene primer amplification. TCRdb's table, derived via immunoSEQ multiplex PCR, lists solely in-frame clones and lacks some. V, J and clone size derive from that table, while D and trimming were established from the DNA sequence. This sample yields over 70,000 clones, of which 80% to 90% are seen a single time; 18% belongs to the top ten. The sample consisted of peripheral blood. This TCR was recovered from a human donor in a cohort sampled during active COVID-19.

Written as DNA, the CDR3 is TGTGCCAGTAGTATGACGGGGACACAAGCCGGGGAGCTGTTTTTT. Its protein is CASSMTGTQAGELFF. The chain combines TRBV19 with TRBJ2-2, with D possibly matching TRBD1 (6 bases). V dropped 3 bases and J dropped 6 bases, with 14 bases sitting between them. Germline lookup yields CDR1 LNHDA and CDR2 SQIVND (reference sequence). This CDR3 spans 15 amino acids.